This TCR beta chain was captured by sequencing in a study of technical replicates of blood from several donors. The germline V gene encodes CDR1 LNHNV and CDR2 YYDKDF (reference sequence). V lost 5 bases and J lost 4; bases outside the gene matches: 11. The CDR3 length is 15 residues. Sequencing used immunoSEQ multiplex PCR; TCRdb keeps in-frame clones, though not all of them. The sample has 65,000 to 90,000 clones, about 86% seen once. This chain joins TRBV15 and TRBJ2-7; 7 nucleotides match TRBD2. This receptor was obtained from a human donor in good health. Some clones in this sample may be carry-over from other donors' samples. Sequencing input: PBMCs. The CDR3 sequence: CATSAPESGKYEQYF. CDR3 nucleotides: TGTGCCACCAGCGCTCCGGAGAGCGGGAAATACGAGCAGTACTTC.